Below, 21 T cell receptor beta chains from the same sample are listed, as sequenced in a study of blood T cells in healthy people across ages. Then a second PCR, running roughly 7 to 11 cycles, was carried out with a sample-barcoded 5' primer and a J-beta primer mix. Using its own MiXCR run on the 5' RACE reads, TCRdb lists one record per CDR3 protein. The sample has 730,000 or so distinct CDR3 sequences, roughly 43% seen once. Sequences were obtained from blood. The receptor source for this set is a man older than 75 in good health.

The V and J genes are TRBV7-8 and TRBJ2-7; 7 bases line up with TRBD1. The CDR3 has 13 residues. Losses at the gene ends were 6 bases for V and 9 bases for J; bases not matched to a gene: 11. CDR1 is SGHVS and CDR2 is FQNEAQ in the germline V gene. The CDR3 bases are TGTGCCAGCAGTTCAGGGGGATCTACGGGGCAGTACTTC. Encoded protein: CASSSGGSTGQYF.

The J gene is TRBJ2-3, the V gene TRBV19; 7 bases map to TRBD2. The trim removed 0 bases at V and 3 bases at J, leaving 9 bases unmatched. The CDR3 contains 17 residues. CDR1 is LNHDA and CDR2 is SQIVND in the germline V gene (reference sequence). The CDR3 DNA is TGTGCCAGTAGTATAGATCCTCCGGGGGGTACGACAGATACGCAGTATTTT. As protein: CASSIDPPGGTTDTQYF.

In this sample, this clonotype turned up a few times. This chain joins TRBV2 and TRBJ2-3; no clear D gene. Trimming took off 7 bases at V and 11 bases at J, with 13 bases between the two ends. This CDR3 is 11 amino acids long. Germline CDR1 and CDR2: SNHLY and FYNNEI. The CDR3 coding sequence is TGTGCCAGCAACCCCGACGTTGGGCAGTATTTT. Translating it yields CASNPDVGQYF.

This clonotype was counted a few times. This sequence joins TRBV12-5 and TRBJ2-2; the D gene is possibly TRBD2 (5 bases). CDR1 and CDR2 from the germline V gene are LGHNT and FRNRAP. Trimming took off 0 bases at V and 7 bases at J, with 15 bases between the two ends. The CDR3 is 16 residues long. This CDR3 reads CASGLVPGSEGGELFF. The CDR3 nucleotides read TGTGCTAGTGGTTTGGTACCGGGGAGTGAAGGCGGGGAGCTGTTTTTT. The full variable domain, with the rest looked up from reference TRBV12-5 and TRBJ2-2, is DARVTQTPRHKVTEMGQEVTMRCQPILGHNTVFWYRQTMMQGLELLAYFRNRAPLDDSGMPKDRFSAEMPDATLATLKIQPSEPRDSAVYFCASGLVPGSEGGELFFGEGSRLTVL.

Note on this clonotype: With a much larger clone just one base away, this may be a read error. V and J are TRBV20-1 and TRBJ2-1; D might be TRBD1 or TRBD2, each matching 5 bases. Germline V lookup: CDR1 DFQATT, CDR2 SNEGSKA (reference sequence). The V and J ends lost 0 bases and 13 bases respectively, with 19 bases between them. CDR3 length: 14 residues. CDR3: CSAREGPMTETQFF. CDR3 DNA: TGCAGTGCTAGAGAGGGACCCATGACGGAGACCCAGTTCTTC.

The V and J genes are TRBV12-3 or TRBV12-4 and TRBJ2-3, with a possible D match to TRBD2 (5 bases). The CDR3 consists of 13 residues. Between the trimmed V and J ends, which lost 6 bases and 3 bases, there was a span of 10 bases. CDR3: CASRIRGTDTQYF. The DNA of the CDR3 is TGTGCCAGCAGAATTCGGGGTACAGATACGCAGTATTTT.

The V gene is TRBV7-2, the J gene TRBJ2-7; 12 bases are shared with TRBD2. TRBJ2-5 matches the DNA end more closely, so the J call is doubtful. Germline V lookup: CDR1 SGHTA, CDR2 FQGNSA. The CDR3 is made up of 15 amino acids. The CDR3 nucleotides read TGTGCCAGCAGCTCGCTGACTAGCGGGGGAGAGACCCAGTACTTC. Its protein is CASSSLTSGGETQYF.

To note about this clonotype: One end of the junction does not line up with germline, which may come from a read error. The chain joins TRBV11-2 to TRBJ1-4; no reliable D call. This CDR3 contains 15 residues. Germline CDR1 SGHAT, CDR2 FQNNGV. CDR3 in amino acids: CVSSQTDMTNEKLFF. CDR3 nucleotide sequence: TGTGTCAGCAGCCAAACAGACATGACAAATGAAAAACTGTTTTTT.

In its sample, this clonotype was seen a few times. The gene calls are TRBV5-6 and TRBJ2-5; D gene ambiguous. V was shortened by 3 bases and J by 5 bases, with 11 bases between the two germline ends. Germline V lookup: CDR1 SGHDT, CDR2 YYEEEE. The CDR3 has 13 residues. This CDR3 is CASSSMLGETQYF. In DNA form, the CDR3 reads TGTGCCAGCAGCTCCATGCTAGGGGAGACCCAGTACTTC.

This clonotype was seen only a few times. The chain couples TRBV14 to TRBJ2-3; 12 nucleotides line up with TRBD2. There are 18 residues in the CDR3. Trimming at V came to 2 bases and at J to 4 bases, leaving 10 bases not matched to a gene. CDR1 is SGHDN and CDR2 is FVKESK in the germline V gene. DNA of the CDR3: TGTGCCAGCAGCCAAACCATGCGACTAGCGGGAGTCGCAGATACGCAGTATTTT. It yields the protein CASSQTMRLAGVADTQYF.

This chain joins TRBV7-2 and TRBJ2-4; D gene ambiguous. The better agreement between TRBJ2-7 and the DNA end casts doubt on the J call. The CDR3 sequence is 15 residues long. The V gene's germline CDR1 is SGHTA and CDR2 FQGNSA. DNA of the CDR3: TGTGCCAGCAGCCCCCTAGGCCTCTATTACTACGAGCAGTACTTC. Amino acids: CASSPLGLYYYEQYF.

The chain links TRBV10-3 to TRBJ2-7; 7 nucleotides match TRBD2. J gave up 5 bases and V 6 bases, and 10 bases lay outside the gene matches. The CDR3 has 14 residues. CDR1 and CDR2 from the germline V gene are ENHRY and SYGVKD. The CDR3, as DNA: TGTGCCATCAGGGCTAGCGGAGGGAGGGACGAGCAGTACTTC. Its translation is CAIRASGGRDEQYF.

As for this clonotype: A junction boundary mismatches the germline segment, possibly from a read error. CDR3 sequence reads: CVSSYLRDRGPRRANVLTF. CDR3 in DNA: TGTGTCAGCAGTTACCTCCGGGACAGGGGACCAAGAAGGGCCAACGTCCTGACTTTC. The V call is TRBV6-2 or TRBV6-3, the J call TRBJ2-6; 10 positions match TRBD1. This CDR3 has 19 residues. CDR1 is MNHEY, CDR2 SVGEGT, per germline.

This clonotype was seen a few times. The J gene is TRBJ2-3, the V gene TRBV9; TRBD1 agrees at 9 bases. From germline, CDR1 is SGDLS and CDR2 YYNGEE. The CDR3 consists of 16 residues. The V segment lost 4 bases and the J segment 6 bases; nucleotides outside the gene matches: 12. The CDR3 loop reads CASSPSGTGRSDTQYF. CDR3 DNA sequence: TGTGCCAGCAGCCCTAGTGGGACAGGGCGTTCGGATACGCAGTATTTT.

The rearrangement joins TRBV4-3 to TRBJ2-3, with D tentatively TRBD1 (6 bases). The end of the DNA aligns better with TRBJ1-5, so the J call may be wrong. CDR3 size: 13 residues. CDR1 is LGHNA and CDR2 is YSLEER in the germline V gene. The CDR3 DNA reads TGCGCCAGCAGCCAAGACGAGGGGGAAACGCAGCATTTT. Translating gives CASSQDEGETQHF.

This chain uses TRBV20-1 with TRBJ1-2, with 7 bases matching TRBD1. Unmatched junction bases numbered 8, after V lost 5 bases and J lost 2 bases. The germline V gene encodes CDR1 DFQATT and CDR2 SNEGSKA (reference sequence). The CDR3 extends over 14 amino acids. CDR3 loop: CSAPWDSLNYGYTF. The CDR3 nucleotides are TGCAGTGCTCCCTGGGACAGCCTGAACTATGGCTACACCTTC.

This sequence joins TRBV11-3 and TRBJ2-3; tentative D call: TRBD2 (6 bases). Germline V lookup: CDR1 SGHNT, CDR2 YENEEA. V lost 0 bases and J lost 8, with 9 bases in between. This CDR3 contains 13 residues. CDR3 sequence reads: CASSLEEGSTQYF. The DNA for the CDR3 is TGTGCCAGCAGCTTAGAGGAGGGAAGTACGCAGTATTTT.

This clonotype was picked up a small number of times. This sequence joins TRBV12-3 or TRBV12-4 and TRBJ1-5, with a possible D match to TRBD1 (6 bases). Trimming stripped 1 base from V and 7 bases from J, with 17 bases between. This CDR3 is built from 16 residues. The CDR3 loop reads CASSLGQGRSRQPQHF. The CDR3 DNA sequence: TGTGCCAGCAGTTTAGGGCAGGGGCGGTCGCGGCAGCCCCAGCATTTT.

This clonotype was observed once. This sequence joins TRBV11-2 and TRBJ2-1; a weak D match, TRBD1 (6 bases). The CDR3 runs 16 residues. Per germline, CDR1 SGHAT and CDR2 FQNNGV. Trimming took off 5 bases at V and 7 bases at J, with 21 bases between the two ends. The CDR3 DNA reads as TGTGCCAGCAGCCCAACATCAGGGGTCTCTTGGAATGAGCAGTTCTTC. It translates to CASSPTSGVSWNEQFF.

There are many counts of this clonotype. This chain uses TRBV20-1 with TRBJ2-3; tentative D call: TRBD2 (5 bases). The V end was cut by 3 bases, the J end by 0 bases, with 10 bases between. This CDR3 contains 14 residues. Per the germline V gene, CDR1 is DFQATT and CDR2 is SNEGSKA (reference sequence). CDR3 bases: TGCAGTGCTAGTCAAGCGGCTAGCACAGATACGCAGTATTTT. It codes for CSASQAASTDTQYF.

This chain connects TRBV12-3 or TRBV12-4 to TRBJ1-5; D unclear. Trimming stripped 3 bases from V and 0 bases from J, with 15 bases between. The CDR3 runs to 17 residues. Here the CDR3 DNA reads TGTGCCAGCAGTTTTGTGGGCCTAGGGTATAGCAATCAGCCCCAGCATTTT. Protein: CASSFVGLGYSNQPQHF.